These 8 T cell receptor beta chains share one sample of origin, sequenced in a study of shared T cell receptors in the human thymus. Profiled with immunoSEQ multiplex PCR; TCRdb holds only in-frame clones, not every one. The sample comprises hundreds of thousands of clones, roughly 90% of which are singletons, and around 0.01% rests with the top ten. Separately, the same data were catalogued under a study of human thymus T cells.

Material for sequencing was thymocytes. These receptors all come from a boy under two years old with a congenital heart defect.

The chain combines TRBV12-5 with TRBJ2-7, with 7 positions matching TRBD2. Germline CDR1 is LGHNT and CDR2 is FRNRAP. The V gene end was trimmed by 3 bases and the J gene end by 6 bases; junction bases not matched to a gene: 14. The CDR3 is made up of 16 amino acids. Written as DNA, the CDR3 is TGTGCTAGTGGTTTTATCACCAGCGGGACCGGCGGCGAGCAGTACTTC. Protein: CASGFITSGTGGEQYF.

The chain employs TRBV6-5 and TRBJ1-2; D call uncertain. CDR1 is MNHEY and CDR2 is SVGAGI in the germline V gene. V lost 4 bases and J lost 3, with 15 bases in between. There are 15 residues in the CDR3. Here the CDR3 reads CASSSSTYSDYGYTF. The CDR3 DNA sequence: TGTGCCAGCAGTTCCTCCACCTATAGCGACTATGGCTACACCTTC.

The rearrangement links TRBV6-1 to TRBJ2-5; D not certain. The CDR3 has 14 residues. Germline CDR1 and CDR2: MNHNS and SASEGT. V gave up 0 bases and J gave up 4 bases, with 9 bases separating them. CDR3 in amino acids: CASSEALVPETQYF. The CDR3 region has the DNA TGTGCCAGCAGTGAAGCCCTAGTCCCAGAGACCCAGTACTTC.

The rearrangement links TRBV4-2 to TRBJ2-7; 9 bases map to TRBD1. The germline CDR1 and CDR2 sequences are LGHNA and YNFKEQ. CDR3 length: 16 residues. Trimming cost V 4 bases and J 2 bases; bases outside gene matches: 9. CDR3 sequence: CASSRPTHRGPYEQYF. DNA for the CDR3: TGTGCCAGCAGCCGCCCTACCCACAGGGGGCCCTACGAGCAGTACTTC.

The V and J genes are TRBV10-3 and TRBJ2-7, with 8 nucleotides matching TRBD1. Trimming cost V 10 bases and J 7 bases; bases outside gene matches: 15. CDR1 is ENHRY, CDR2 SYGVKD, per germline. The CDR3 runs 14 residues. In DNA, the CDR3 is TGTGCCACAGGCCCCCGACAGGGGACGGGGGAGCAGTACTTC. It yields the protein CATGPRQGTGEQYF.

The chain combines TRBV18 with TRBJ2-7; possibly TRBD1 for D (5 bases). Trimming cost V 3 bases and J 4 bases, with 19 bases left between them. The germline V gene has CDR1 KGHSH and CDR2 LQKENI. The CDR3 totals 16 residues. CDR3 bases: TGTGCCAGCTCACCTGGTGTAAGCAGGGCCGCATACGAGCAGTACTTC. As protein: CASSPGVSRAAYEQYF.

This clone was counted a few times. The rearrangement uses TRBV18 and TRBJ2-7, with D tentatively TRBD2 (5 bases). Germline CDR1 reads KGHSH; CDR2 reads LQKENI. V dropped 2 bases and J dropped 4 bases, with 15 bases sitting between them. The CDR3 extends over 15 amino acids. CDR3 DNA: TGTGCCAGCTCACCAAGACACGGGGATTGGTACGAGCAGTACTTC. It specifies CASSPRHGDWYEQYF.

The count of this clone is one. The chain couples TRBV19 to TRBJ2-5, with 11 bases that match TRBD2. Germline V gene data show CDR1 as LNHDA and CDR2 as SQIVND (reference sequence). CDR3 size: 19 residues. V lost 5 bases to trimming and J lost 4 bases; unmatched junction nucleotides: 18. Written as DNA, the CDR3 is TGTGCCAGTAGTCCCCGACAGGGGCGCAGAGGACTAGCGGGAGAGACCCAGTACTTC. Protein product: CASSPRQGRRGLAGETQYF.